This TCR beta chain comes out of a study of glioma-infiltrating T cells. This clonotype was counted between two and nine times. The target antigen is unknown. Study-level findings and limits: CDR3 overlap between tissue and blood was very small. Tissue-blood divergence was below expectation in non-neoplastic patients, above in gliomas.

The V gene end was trimmed by 1 base and the J gene end by 3 bases; junction bases not matched to a gene: 15. CDR1 is LGHDT, CDR2 YNNKEL, per germline (reference sequence). This CDR3 region has 19 residues. Using RNA template, CDR3s of TCR alpha and beta were amplified with iRepertoire arm-PCR. Input was roughly 85-450 ng of tissue mRNA or PBMC total RNA. One entry per CDR3 protein results from TCRdb running MiXCR on the multiplex PCR reads. The sample lists about 190,000 distinct CDR3 sequences; around 32% were seen once. This sequence joins TRBV3-1 and TRBJ2-1, with 7 bases aligning to TRBD2. The receptor was derived from a human donor with low-grade glioma or glioblastoma, undergoing nonglioma brain surgery, or in good health (not recorded which). Specimen: glioma tissue, nonneoplastic brain tissue, or PBMCs (not recorded which). This CDR3 reads CASSQAPPTGRSVYNEQFF. The CDR3 DNA reads TGTGCCAGCAGCCAAGCCCCCCCTACCGGGAGGTCGGTCTACAATGAGCAGTTCTTC.